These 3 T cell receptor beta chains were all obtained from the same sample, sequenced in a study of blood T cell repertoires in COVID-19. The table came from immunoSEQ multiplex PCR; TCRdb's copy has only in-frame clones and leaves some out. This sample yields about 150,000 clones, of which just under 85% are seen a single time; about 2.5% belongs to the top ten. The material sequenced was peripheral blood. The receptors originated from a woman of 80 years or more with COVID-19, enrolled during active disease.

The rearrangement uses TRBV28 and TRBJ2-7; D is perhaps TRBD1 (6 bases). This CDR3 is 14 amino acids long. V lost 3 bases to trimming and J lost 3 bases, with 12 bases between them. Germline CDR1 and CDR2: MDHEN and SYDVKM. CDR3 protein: CASSLTGPIYEQYF. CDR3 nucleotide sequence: TGTGCCAGCAGTTTGACAGGTCCTATCTACGAGCAGTACTTC.

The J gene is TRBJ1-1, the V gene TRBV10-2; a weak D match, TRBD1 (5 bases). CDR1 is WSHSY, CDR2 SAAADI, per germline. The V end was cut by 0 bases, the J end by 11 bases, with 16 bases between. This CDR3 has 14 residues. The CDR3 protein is CASSESGRGGSAFF. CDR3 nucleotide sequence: TGCGCCAGCAGTGAGTCGGGGAGGGGAGGGTCGGCTTTCTTT.

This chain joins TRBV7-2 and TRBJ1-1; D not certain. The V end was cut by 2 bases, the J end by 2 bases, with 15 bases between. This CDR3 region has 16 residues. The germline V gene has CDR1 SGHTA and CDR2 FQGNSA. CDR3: CASSLRFGGTNTEAFF. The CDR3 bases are TGTGCCAGCAGCTTAAGGTTTGGCGGTACTAACACTGAAGCTTTCTTT.